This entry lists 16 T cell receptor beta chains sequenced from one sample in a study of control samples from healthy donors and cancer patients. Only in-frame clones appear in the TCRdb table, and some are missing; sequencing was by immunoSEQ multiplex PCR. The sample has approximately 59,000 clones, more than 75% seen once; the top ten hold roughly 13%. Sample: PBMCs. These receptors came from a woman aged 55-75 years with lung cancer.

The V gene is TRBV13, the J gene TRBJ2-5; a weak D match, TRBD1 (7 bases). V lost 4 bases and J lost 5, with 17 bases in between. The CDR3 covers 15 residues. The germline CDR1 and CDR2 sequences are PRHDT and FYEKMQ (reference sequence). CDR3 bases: TGTGCCAGCAGCTCAAAGGCAGGGGGGATTGAGACCCAGTACTTC. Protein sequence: CASSSKAGGIETQYF.

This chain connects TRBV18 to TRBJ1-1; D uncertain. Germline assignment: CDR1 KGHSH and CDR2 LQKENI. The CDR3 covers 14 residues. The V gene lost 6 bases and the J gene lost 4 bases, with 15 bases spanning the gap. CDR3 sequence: CASSLGREGTEAFF. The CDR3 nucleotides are TGTGCCAGCTCCCTAGGGCGGGAGGGCACTGAAGCTTTCTTT.

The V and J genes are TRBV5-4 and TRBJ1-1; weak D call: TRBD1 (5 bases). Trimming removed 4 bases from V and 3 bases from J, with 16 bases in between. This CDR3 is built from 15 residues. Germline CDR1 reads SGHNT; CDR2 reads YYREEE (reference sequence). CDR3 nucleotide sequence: TGTGCCAGCAGCCGCCCAGAAGGGGTCGACACTGAAGCTTTCTTT. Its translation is CASSRPEGVDTEAFF.

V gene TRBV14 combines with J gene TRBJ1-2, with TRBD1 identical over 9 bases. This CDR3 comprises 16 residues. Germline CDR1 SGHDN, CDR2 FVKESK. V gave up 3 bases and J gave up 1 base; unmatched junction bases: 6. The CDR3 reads CASSHVGTGLNYGYTF. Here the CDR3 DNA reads TGTGCCAGCAGCCATGTCGGGACAGGGCTTAACTATGGCTACACCTTC.

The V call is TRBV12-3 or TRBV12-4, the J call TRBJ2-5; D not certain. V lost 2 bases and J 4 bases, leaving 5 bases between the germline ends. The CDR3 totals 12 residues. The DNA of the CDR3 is TGTGCCAGCAGTTTAATAGGAGAGACCCAGTACTTC. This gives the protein CASSLIGETQYF.

DNA for the CDR3: TGTGCCAGCAGCGACCCAGACAGGGGCTCTACCTACGAGCAGTACTTC. Amino acid sequence: CASSDPDRGSTYEQYF. The rearrangement links TRBV7-9 to TRBJ2-7, with 8 bases matching TRBD1. J gave up 2 bases and V 5 bases, and 11 bases lay outside the gene matches. The germline V gene encodes CDR1 SEHNR and CDR2 FQNEAQ (reference sequence). CDR3 length: 16 residues.

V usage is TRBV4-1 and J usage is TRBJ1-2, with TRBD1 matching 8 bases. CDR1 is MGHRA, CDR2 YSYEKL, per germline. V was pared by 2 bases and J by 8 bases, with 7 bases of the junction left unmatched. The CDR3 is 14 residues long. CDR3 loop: CASSQPRRQGGYTF. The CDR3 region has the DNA TGCGCCAGCAGCCAACCCCGCCGACAGGGGGGCTACACCTTC.

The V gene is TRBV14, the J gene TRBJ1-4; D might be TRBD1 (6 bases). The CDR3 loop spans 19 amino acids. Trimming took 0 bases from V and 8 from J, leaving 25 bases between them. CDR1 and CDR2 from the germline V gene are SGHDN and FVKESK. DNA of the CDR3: TGTGCCAGCAGCCAAGATTCTTCGGGGGGCCTCCGGGCCCGAGAAAAACTGTTTTTT. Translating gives CASSQDSSGGLRAREKLFF.

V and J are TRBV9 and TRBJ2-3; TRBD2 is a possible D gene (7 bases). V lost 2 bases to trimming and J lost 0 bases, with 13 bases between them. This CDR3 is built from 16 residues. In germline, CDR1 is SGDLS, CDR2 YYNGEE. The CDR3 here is CASSVGGPGSTDTQYF. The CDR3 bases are TGTGCCAGCAGCGTCGGGGGGCCGGGGAGCACAGATACGCAGTATTTT. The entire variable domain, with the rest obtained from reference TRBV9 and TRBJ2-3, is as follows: DSGVTQTPKHLITATGQRVTLRCSPRSGDLSVYWYQQSLDQGLQFLIQYYNGEERAKGNILERFSAQQFPDLHSELNLSSLELGDSALYFCASSVGGPGSTDTQYFGPGTRLTVL.

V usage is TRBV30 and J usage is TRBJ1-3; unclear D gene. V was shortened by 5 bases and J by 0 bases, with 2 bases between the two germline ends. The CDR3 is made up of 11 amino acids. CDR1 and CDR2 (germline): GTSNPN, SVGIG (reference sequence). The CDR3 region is CAWDSGNTIYF. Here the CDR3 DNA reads TGTGCCTGGGACTCTGGAAACACCATATATTTT.

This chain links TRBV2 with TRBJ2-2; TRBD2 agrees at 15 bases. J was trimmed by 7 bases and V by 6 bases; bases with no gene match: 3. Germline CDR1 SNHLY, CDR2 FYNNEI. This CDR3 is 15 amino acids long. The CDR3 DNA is TGTGCCAGCAGGAGGACTAGCGGGAGGGTCGGGGAGCTGTTTTTT. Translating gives CASRRTSGRVGELFF.

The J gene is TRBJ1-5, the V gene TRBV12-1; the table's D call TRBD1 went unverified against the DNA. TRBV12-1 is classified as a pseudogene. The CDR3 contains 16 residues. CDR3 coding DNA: TGTGCCAGCAGCATCACAGGGAGAGGTAGCAATCAGCCCCAGCATTTT. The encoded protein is CASSITGRGSNQPQHF.

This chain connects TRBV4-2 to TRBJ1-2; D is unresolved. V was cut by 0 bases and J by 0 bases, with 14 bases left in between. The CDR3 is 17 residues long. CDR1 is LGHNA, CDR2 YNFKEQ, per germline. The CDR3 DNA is TGTGCCAGCAGCCAAGATTTTTCCAGCGGTACTAACTATGGCTACACCTTC. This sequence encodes CASSQDFSSGTNYGYTF.

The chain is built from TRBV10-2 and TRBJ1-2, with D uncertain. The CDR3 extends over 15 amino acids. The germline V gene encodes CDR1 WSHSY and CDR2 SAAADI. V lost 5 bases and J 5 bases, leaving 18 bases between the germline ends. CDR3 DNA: TGCGCCAGCAGTTGGACGCGGACGTGGGAGTATGGCTACACCTTC. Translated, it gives CASSWTRTWEYGYTF.

The CDR3 region is CASSPGTGAARRDYNEQFF. The CDR3 region has the DNA TGTGCCAGCAGTCCTGGGACAGGGGCTGCCCGGCGGGACTACAATGAGCAGTTCTTC. The chain is built from TRBV13 and TRBJ2-1, with TRBD1 matching 10 bases. V shed 6 bases, J shed 3 bases, and the junction held 17 bases outside the gene matches. The CDR3 has 19 amino acids. From germline, CDR1 is PRHDT and CDR2 FYEKMQ (reference sequence).

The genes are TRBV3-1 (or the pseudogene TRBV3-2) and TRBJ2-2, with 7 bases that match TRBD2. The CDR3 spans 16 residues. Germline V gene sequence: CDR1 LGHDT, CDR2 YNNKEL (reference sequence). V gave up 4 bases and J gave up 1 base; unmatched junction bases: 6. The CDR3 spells CASSPPGRGNTGELFF. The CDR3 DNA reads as TGTGCCAGCAGCCCTCCGGGGAGGGGGAACACCGGGGAGCTGTTTTTT.